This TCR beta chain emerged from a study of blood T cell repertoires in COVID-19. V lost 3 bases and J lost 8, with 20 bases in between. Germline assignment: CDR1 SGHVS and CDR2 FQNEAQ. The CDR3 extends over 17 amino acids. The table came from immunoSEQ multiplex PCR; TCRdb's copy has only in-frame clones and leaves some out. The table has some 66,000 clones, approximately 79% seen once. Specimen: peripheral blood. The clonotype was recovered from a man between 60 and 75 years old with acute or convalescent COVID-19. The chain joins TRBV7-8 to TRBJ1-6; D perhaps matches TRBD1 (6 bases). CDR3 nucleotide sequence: TGTGCCAGCAGCTTCCCTAGACTACTCAACAGGGATTCACCCCTCCACTTT. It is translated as CASSFPRLLNRDSPLHF. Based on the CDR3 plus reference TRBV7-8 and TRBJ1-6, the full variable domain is GAGVSQSPRYKVAKRGQDVALRCDPISGHVSLFWYQQALGQGPEFLTYFQNEAQLDKSGLPSDRFFAERPEGSVSTLKIQRTQQEDSAVYLCASSFPRLLNRDSPLHFGNGTRLTVT.